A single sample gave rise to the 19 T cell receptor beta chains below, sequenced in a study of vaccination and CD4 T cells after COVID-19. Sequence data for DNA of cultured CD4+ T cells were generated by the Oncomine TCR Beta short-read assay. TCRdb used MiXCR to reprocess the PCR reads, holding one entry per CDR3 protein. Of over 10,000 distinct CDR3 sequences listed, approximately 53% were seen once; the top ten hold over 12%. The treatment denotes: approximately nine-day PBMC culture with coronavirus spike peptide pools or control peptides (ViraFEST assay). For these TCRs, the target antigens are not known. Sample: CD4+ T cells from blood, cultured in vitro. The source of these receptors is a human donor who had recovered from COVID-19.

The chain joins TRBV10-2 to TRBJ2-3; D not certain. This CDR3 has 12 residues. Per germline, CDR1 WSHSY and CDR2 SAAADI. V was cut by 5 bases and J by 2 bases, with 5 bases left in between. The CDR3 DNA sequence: TGCGCCAGCAGTCCATTCACAGATACGCAGTATTTT. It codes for CASSPFTDTQYF.

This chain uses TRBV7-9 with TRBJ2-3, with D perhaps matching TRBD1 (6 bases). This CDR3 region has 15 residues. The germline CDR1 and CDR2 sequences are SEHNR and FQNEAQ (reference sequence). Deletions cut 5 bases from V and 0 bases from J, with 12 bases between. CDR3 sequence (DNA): TGTGCCAGCAGCCCTGGACAGAGAAGCACAGATACGCAGTATTTT. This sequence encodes CASSPGQRSTDTQYF.

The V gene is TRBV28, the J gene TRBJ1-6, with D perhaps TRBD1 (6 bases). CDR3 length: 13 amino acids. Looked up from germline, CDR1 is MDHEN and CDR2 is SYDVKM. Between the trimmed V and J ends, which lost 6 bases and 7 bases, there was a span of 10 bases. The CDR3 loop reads CASRQGGNSPLHF. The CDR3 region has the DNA TGTGCCAGCAGACAGGGAGGCAATTCACCCCTCCACTTT.

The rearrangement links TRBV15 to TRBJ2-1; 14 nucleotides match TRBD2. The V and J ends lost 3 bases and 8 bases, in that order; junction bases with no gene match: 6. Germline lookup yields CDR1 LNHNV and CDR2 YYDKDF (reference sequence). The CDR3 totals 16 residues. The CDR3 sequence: CATSRETGLAGDEQFF. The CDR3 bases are TGTGCCACCAGCAGGGAAACGGGACTAGCGGGAGATGAGCAGTTCTTC.

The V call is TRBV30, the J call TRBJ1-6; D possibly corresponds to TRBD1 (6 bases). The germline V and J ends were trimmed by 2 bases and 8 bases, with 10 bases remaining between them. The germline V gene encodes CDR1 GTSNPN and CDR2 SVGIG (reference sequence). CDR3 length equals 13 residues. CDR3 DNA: TGTGCCTGGAGTCGGGGGCTGGATTCACCCCTCCACTTT. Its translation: CAWSRGLDSPLHF.

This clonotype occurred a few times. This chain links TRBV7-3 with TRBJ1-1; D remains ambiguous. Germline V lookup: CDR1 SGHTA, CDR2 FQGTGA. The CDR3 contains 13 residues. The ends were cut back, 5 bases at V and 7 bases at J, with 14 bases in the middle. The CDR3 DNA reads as TGTGCCAGCAGCCAAGAGCCTAGAGGTGAAGCTTTCTTT. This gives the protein CASSQEPRGEAFF.

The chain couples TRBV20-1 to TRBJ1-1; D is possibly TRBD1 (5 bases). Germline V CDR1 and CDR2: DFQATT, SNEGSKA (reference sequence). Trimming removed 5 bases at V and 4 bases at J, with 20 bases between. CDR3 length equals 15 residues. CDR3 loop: CSAGAAGVGRTEAFF. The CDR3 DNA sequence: TGCAGTGCTGGAGCGGCGGGGGTCGGGCGCACTGAAGCTTTCTTT.

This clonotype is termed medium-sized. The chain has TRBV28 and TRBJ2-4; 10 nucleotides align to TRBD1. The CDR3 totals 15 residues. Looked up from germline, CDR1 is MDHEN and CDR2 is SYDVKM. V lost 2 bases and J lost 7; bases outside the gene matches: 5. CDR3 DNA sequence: TGTGCCAGCAGTTTAGAAGGGACAGGGGTTAACATTCAGTACTTC. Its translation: CASSLEGTGVNIQYF.

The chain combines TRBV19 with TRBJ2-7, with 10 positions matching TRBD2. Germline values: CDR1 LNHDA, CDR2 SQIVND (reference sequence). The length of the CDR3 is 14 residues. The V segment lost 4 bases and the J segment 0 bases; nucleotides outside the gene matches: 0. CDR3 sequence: CASSTSGSSYEQYF. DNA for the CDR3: TGTGCCAGTAGTACTAGCGGGAGCTCCTACGAGCAGTACTTC.

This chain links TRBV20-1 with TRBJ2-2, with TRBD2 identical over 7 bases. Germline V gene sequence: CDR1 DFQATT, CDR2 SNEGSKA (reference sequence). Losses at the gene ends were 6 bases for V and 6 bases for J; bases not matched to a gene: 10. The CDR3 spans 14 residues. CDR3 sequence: CSATSGNFAGELFF. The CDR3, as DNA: TGCAGTGCAACGAGCGGGAATTTCGCCGGGGAGCTGTTTTTT.

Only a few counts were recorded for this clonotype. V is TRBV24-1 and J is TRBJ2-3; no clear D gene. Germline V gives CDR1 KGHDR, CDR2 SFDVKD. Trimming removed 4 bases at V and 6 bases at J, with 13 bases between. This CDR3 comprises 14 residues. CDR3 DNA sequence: TGTGCCACCAGTGACCCAACTGAGGTGGATACGCAGTATTTT. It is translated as CATSDPTEVDTQYF.

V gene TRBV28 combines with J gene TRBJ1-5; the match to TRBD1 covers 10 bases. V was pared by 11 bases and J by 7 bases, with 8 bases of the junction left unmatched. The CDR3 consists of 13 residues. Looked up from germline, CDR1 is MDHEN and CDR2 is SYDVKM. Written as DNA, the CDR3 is TGTGCCTCTGAGGGACAGGGGAAACAGCCCCAGCATTTT. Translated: CASEGQGKQPQHF.

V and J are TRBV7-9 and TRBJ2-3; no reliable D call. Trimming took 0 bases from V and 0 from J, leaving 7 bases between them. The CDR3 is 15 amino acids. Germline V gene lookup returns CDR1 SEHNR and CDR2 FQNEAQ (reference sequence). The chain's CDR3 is CASSLAGFSTDTQYF. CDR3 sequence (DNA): TGTGCCAGCAGCTTAGCGGGGTTTAGCACAGATACGCAGTATTTT. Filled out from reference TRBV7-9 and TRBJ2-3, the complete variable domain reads DTGVSQNPRHKITKRGQNVTFRCDPISEHNRLYWYRQTLGQGPEFLTYFQNEAQLEKSRLLSDRFSAERPKGSFSTLEIQRTEQGDSAMYLCASSLAGFSTDTQYFGPGTRLTVL.

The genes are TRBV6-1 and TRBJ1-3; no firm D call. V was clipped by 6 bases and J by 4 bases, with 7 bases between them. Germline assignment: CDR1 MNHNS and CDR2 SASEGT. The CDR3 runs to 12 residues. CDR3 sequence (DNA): TGTGCCAGCAGGGCGGGGGGAAACACCATATATTTT. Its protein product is CASRAGGNTIYF.

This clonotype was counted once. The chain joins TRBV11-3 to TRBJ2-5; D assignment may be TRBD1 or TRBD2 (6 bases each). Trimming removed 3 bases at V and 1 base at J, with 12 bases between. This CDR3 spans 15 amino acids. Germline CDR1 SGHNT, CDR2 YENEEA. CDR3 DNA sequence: TGTGCCAGCAGCTTTCGAGGAGGGGGCCAAGAGACCCAGTACTTC. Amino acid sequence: CASSFRGGGQETQYF.

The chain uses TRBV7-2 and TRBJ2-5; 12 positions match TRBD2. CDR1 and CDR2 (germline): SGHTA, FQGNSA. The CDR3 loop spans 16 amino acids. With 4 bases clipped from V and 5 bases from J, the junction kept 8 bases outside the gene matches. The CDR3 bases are TGTGCCAGCAGCTCTAGGACTAGCGGGATATTGGAGACCCAGTACTTC. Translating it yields CASSSRTSGILETQYF.

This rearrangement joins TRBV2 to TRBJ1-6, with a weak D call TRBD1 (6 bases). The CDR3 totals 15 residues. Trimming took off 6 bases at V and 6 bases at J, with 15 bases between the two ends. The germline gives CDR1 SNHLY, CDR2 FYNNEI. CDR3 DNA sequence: TGTGCCAGCAGCGAGTGGGACATTCGTAATTCACCCCTCCACTTT. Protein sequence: CASSEWDIRNSPLHF.

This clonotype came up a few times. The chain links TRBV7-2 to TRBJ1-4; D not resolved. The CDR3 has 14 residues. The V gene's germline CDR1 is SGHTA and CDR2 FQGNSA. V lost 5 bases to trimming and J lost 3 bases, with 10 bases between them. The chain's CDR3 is CASSPYRANEKLFF. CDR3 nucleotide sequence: TGTGCCAGCAGCCCCTACCGTGCTAATGAAAAACTGTTTTTT. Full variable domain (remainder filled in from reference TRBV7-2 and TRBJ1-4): GAGVSQSPSNKVTEKGKDVELRCDPISGHTALYWYRQSLGQGLEFLIYFQGNSAPDKSGLPSDRFSAERTGGSVSTLTIQRTQQEDSAVYLCASSPYRANEKLFFGSGTQLSVL.

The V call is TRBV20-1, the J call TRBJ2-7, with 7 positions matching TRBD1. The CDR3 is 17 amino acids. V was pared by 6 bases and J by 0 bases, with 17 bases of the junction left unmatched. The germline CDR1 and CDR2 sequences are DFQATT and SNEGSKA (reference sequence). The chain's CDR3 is CSATSGTAQPLSYEQYF. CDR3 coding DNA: TGCAGTGCGACGTCGGGGACAGCACAGCCACTCTCCTACGAGCAGTACTTC.